This TCR beta chain was identified in a study of blood T cell repertoires in COVID-19. CDR1 and CDR2 from the germline V gene are SGHNT and YENEEA. The CDR3 length is 13 residues. V lost 6 bases, J lost 10 bases, and 16 bases lay in between. This clone has a single count. Here immunoSEQ multiplex PCR was the method, and the copy in TCRdb shows in-frame clones only, minus some. The sample lists under 450,000 clones, roughly four fifths seen once, with about 5% in the top ten. This chain uses TRBV11-3 with TRBJ2-1; D is perhaps TRBD2 (6 bases). The receptor was derived from a woman between 45 and 65 years old who had recovered from COVID-19. Sequencing input: PBMCs or T cells enriched from blood (not recorded which). The CDR3 bases are TGTGCCAGCAGACCCGGGAGCGCATGGGAGCAGTTCTTC. Encoded protein: CASRPGSAWEQFF.